This T cell receptor (beta chain) was identified in a study of read filtering for tumor transcriptome and immune sequencing. Study context: R-ISS stage counts were roughly eight for I, roughly 15 for II, six or seven for III. RNA-seq yielded only about 80 to 1,400 TCR reads, IR-seq about 4.05 to 10.27 million. Study outcomes and limitations: Compared with RNA-seq, IR-seq gave much higher clonotype depth and reliability. The sorted CD138-negative fraction was a mixed bone marrow immune population, not purified T cells.

With 4 bases removed from V and 0 bases from J, the gap between germline ends came to 25 bases. The CDR3 is made up of 19 amino acids. The germline gives CDR1 SGDLS, CDR2 YYNGEE. This library used approximately 390 ng RNA and molecular barcoded adaptors spanning alpha/delta and beta/gamma chains. TCRdb re-called the reads with MiXCR, one entry per CDR3 protein. The sample records about 58,000 distinct CDR3 sequences, approximately 13% being singletons. This clonotype was seen at least ten times. Its antigen is as yet unknown. The sequenced sample consisted of a population of CD138-negative cells sorted from bone marrow. The chain links TRBV9 to TRBJ1-2, with D possibly being TRBD1 (6 bases). The receptor was isolated from a donor older than 35 with multiple myeloma. The CDR3, as DNA: TGTGCCAGCAGCCCCCGATCTGGACAGCCAACACTGGCTAACTATGGCTACACCTTC. This encodes CASSPRSGQPTLANYGYTF.